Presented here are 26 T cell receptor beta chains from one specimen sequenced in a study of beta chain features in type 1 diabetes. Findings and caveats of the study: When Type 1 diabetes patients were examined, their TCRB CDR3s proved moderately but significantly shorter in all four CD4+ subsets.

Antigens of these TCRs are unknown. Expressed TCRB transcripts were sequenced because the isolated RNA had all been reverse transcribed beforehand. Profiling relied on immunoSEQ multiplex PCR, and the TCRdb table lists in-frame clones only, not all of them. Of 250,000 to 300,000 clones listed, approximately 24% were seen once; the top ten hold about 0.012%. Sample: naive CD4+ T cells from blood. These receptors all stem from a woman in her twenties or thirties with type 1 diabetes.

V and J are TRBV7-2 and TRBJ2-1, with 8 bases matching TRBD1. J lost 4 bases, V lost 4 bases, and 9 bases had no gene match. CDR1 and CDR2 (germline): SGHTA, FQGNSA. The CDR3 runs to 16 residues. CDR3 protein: CASSSKQGEPYNEQFF. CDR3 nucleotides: TGTGCCAGCAGCTCAAAACAGGGGGAACCTTACAATGAGCAGTTCTTC.

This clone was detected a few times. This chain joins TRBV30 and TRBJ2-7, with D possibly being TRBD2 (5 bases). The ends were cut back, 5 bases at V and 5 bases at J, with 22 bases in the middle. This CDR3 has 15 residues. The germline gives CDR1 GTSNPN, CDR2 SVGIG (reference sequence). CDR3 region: CAWEDRDNDRHEQYF. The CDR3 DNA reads TGTGCCTGGGAAGACCGGGATAACGATCGTCACGAGCAGTACTTC.

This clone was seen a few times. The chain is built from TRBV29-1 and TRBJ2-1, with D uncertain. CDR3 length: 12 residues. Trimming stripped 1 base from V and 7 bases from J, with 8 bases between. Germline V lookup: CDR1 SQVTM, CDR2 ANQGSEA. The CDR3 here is CSVEGQWNEQFF. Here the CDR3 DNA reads TGCAGCGTTGAAGGACAATGGAATGAGCAGTTCTTC.

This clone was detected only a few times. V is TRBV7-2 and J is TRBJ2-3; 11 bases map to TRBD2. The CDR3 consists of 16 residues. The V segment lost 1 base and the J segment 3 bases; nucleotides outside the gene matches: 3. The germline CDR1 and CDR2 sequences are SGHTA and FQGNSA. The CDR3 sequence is CASSLGGTSGTDTQYF. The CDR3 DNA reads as TGTGCCAGCAGCTTAGGTGGGACTAGCGGAACAGATACGCAGTATTTT.

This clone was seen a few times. The CDR3, as DNA: TGTGCCAGCAGCGGAACTAGCGGCTCTCACAATGAGCAGTTCTTC. Its translation: CASSGTSGSHNEQFF. This chain links TRBV9 with TRBJ2-1; the match to TRBD2 covers 8 bases. Unmatched junction bases numbered 7, after V lost 3 bases and J lost 5 bases. The CDR3 totals 15 residues. Germline values: CDR1 SGDLS, CDR2 YYNGEE.

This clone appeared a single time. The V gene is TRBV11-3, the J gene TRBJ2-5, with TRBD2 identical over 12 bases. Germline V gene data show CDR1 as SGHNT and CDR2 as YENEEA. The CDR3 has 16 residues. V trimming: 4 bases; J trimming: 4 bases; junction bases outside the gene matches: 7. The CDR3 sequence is CASSWRLAGEGETQYF. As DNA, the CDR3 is TGTGCCAGCAGCTGGAGACTAGCGGGAGAGGGAGAGACCCAGTACTTC. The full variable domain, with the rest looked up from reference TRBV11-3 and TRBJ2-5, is EAGVVQSPRYKIIEKKQPVAFWCNPISGHNTLYWYLQNLGQGPELLIRYENEEAVDDSQLPKDRFSAERLKGVDSTLKIQPAELGDSAVYLCASSWRLAGEGETQYFGPGTRLLVL.

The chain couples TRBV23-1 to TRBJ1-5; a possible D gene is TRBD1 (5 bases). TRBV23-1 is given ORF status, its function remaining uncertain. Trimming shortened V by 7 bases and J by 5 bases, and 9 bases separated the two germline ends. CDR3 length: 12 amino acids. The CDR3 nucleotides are TGCGCCAGCAATACCAGGGATCAGCCCCAGCATTTT. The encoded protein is CASNTRDQPQHF.

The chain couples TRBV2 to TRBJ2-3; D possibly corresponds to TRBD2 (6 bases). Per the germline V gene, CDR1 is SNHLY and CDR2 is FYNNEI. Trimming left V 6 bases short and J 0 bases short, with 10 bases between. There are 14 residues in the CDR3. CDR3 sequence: CASRGGRSTDTQYF. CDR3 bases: TGTGCCAGCAGGGGAGGACGGAGCACAGATACGCAGTATTTT.

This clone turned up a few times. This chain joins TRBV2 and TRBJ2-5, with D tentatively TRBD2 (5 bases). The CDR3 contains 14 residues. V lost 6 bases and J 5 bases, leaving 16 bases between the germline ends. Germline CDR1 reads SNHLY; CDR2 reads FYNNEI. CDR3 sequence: CASSEIPGIETQYF. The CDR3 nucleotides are TGTGCCAGCAGCGAGATACCCGGGATTGAGACCCAGTACTTC.

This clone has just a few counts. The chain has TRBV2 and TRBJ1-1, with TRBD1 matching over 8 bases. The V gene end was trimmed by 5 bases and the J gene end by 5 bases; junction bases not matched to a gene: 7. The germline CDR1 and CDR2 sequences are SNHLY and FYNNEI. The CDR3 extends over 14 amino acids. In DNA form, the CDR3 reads TGTGCCAGCAGTAGTACAGGGGGGGAGACTGAAGCTTTCTTT. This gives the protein CASSSTGGETEAFF.

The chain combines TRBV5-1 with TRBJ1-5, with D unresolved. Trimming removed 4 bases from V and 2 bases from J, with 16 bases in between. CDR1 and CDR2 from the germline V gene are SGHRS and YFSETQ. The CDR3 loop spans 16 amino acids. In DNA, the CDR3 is TGCGCCAGCAGCCCGGAGGGCCGGGGTGGCAATCAGCCCCAGCATTTT. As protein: CASSPEGRGGNQPQHF.

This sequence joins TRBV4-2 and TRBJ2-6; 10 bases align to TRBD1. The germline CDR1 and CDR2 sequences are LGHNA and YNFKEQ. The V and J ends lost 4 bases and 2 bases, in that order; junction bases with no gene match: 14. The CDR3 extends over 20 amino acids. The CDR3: CASSRETPGQGFAGANVLTF. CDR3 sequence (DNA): TGTGCCAGCAGCCGCGAAACCCCGGGACAGGGGTTCGCTGGGGCCAACGTCCTGACTTTC.

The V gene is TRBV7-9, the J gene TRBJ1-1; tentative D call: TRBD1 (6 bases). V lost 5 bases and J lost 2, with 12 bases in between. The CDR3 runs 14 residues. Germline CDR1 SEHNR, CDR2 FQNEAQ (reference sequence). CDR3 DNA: TGTGCCAGCAGCCCGGTGGGGGCTAACACTGAAGCTTTCTTT. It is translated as CASSPVGANTEAFF.

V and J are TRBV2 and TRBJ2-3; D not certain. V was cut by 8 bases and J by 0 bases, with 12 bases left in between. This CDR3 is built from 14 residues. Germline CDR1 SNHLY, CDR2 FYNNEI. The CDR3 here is CASLRTESTDTQYF. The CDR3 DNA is TGTGCCAGCCTCAGAACAGAGAGCACAGATACGCAGTATTTT.

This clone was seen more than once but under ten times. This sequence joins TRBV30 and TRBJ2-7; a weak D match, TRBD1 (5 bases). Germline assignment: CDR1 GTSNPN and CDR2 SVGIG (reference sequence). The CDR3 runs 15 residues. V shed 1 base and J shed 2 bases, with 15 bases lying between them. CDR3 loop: CAWSGPTDIAYEQYF. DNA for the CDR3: TGTGCCTGGAGTGGCCCGACAGATATCGCCTACGAGCAGTACTTC. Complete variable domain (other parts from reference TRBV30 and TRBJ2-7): SQTIHQWPATLVQPVGSPLSLECTVEGTSNPNLYWYRQAAGRGLQLLFYSVGIGQISSEVPQNLSASRPQDRQFILSSKKLLLSDSGFYLCAWSGPTDIAYEQYFGPGTRLTVT.

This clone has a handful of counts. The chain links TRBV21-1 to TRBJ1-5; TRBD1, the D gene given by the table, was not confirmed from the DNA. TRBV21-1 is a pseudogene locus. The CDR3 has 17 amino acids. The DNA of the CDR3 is TGTGCCAGCAGCAAGGTGTGGGGGCGCGGCGGCAATCAGCCCCAGCATTTT. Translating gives CASSKVWGRGGNQPQHF.

CDR3 loop: CASSSLEGQETQYF. The CDR3 nucleotides read TGTGCCAGCAGTTCCCTCGAGGGTCAAGAGACCCAGTACTTC. This sequence joins TRBV6-6 and TRBJ2-5; D might be TRBD2 (5 bases). Per the germline V gene, CDR1 is MNHNY and CDR2 is SVGAGI (reference sequence). V shed 4 bases and J shed 2 bases, with 11 bases lying between them. The CDR3 is 14 residues long.

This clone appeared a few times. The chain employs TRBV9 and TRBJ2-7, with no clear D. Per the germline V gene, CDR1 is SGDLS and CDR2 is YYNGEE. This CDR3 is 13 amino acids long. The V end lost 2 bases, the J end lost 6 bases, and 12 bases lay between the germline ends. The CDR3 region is CASSVAEMTEQYF. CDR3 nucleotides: TGTGCCAGCAGCGTCGCGGAGATGACCGAGCAGTACTTC.

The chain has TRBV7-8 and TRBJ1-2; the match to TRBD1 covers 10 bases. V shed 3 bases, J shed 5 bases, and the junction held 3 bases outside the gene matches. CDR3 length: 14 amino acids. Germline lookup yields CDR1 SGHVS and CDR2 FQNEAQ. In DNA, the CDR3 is TGTGCCAGCAGCTTTCGGGACAGGGGTTATGGCTACACCTTC. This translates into CASSFRDRGYGYTF.

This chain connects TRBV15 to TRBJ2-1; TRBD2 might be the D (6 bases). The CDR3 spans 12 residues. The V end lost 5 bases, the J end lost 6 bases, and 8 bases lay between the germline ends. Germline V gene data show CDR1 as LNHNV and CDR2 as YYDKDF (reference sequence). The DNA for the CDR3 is TGTGCCACCAGCCTGGGAGGCAATGAGCAGTTCTTC. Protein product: CATSLGGNEQFF. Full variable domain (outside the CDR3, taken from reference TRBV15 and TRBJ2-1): DAMVIQNPRYQVTQFGKPVTLSCSQTLNHNVMYWYQQKSSQAPKLLFHYYDKDFNNEADTPDNFQSRRPNTSFCFLDIRSPGLGDTAMYLCATSLGGNEQFFGPGTRLTVL.

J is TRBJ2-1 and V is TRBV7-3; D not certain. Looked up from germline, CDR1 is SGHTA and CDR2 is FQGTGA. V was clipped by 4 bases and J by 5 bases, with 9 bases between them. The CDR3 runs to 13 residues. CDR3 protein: CASSSRQDNEQFF. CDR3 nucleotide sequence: TGTGCCAGCAGCTCCCGGCAGGACAATGAGCAGTTCTTC.

As DNA, the CDR3 is TGTGCCACCCGGAGGGGTTCAGATACGCAGTATTTT. Translation gives CATRRGSDTQYF. V gene TRBV30 combines with J gene TRBJ2-3; D may be TRBD2 (6 bases). V lost 8 bases and J 4 bases, leaving 13 bases between the germline ends. The CDR3 runs 12 residues. Germline loops: CDR1 GTSNPN, CDR2 SVGIG (reference sequence).

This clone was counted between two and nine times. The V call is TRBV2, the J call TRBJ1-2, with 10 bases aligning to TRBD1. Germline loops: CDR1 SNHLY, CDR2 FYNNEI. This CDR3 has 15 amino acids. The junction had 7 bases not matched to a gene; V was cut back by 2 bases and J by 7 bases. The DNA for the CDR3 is TGTGCCAGCAGTGAAAGGGGACAGGGGATTCGTGGCTACACCTTC. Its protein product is CASSERGQGIRGYTF.

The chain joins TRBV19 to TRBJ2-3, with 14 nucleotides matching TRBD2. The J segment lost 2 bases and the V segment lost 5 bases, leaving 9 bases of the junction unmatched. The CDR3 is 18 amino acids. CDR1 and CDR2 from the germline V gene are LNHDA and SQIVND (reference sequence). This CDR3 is CASSPEGLAGEATDTQYF. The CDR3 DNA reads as TGTGCCAGTAGTCCTGAGGGACTAGCGGGAGAAGCCACAGATACGCAGTATTTT.

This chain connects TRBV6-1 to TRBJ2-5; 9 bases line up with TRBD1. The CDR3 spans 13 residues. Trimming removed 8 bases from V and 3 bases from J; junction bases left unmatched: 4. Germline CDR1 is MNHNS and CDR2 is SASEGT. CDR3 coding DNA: TGTGCCAGCGCCAGACAGGGGGAAGAGACCCAGTACTTC. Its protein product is CASARQGEETQYF.

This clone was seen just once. The CDR3 DNA sequence: TGTGCCAGCAGCTTAGCTATAGCGGGAGAGAGCACAGATACGCAGTATTTT. It is translated as CASSLAIAGESTDTQYF. The V and J genes are TRBV11-3 and TRBJ2-3, with TRBD2 matching 9 bases. This CDR3 is 17 amino acids long. Germline CDR1 and CDR2: SGHNT and YENEEA. V was clipped by 1 base and J by 0 bases; unmatched bases: 5.